Listed below are T cell receptor beta chains from one sample, sequenced in a study of control samples from healthy donors and cancer patients. TCRdb's copy holds only in-frame clones and misses some; the assay was immunoSEQ multiplex PCR. The sample shows 250,000 to 300,000 clones, roughly 82% of them seen only once. Sequencing used PBMCs. These receptors were obtained from a woman aged 60 to 75 with lung cancer. CDR3s include the opening cysteine and the closing phenylalanine or tryptophan. A D gene is named only where the DNA matches it firmly.

. TRBJ1-2 TRBV2 CASSQGVPIF
. TRBJ2-7 TRBV12-3/TRBV12-4 CASSFTGEGEQYF
TRBD1 TRBJ1-1 TRBV28 CASSIGQGNTEAFF
. TRBJ1-1 TRBV7-9 CASSPTALNTEAFF
TRBD2 TRBJ2-2 TRBV7-3 CASSSRGLAGGAGELFF
TRBD1 TRBJ2-3 TRBV11-3 CASSLSVMRGLGDTQYF
TRBD1 TRBJ2-5 TRBV14 CASSQIQGVQETQYF
. TRBJ1-2 TRBV5-1 CASSLGPQTEIGSYGYTF
. TRBJ1-4 TRBV3-1/TRBV3-2 CASSQVRGGEKLFF
TRBD2 TRBJ2-3 TRBV11-3 CASSPSGRGTDTQYF
. TRBJ1-1 TRBV18 CASSPPSRASTEAFF
TRBD1 TRBJ1-1 TRBV18 CASSPTGTGNTEAFF
. TRBJ1-5 TRBV7-8 CASSSLGSNQPQHF
. TRBJ1-1 TRBV5-1 CASSHGTLSEAFF
TRBD1 TRBJ1-2 TRBV6-5 CASRRQGYNGYTF
. TRBJ2-3 TRBV9 CASSADGTTDTQYF
. TRBJ1-2 TRBV15 CATSILGENYGYTF
. TRBJ1-5 TRBV6-1 CASSDVHFTAQHF
. TRBJ1-2 TRBV5-6 CASSWGRRVNYGYTF
. TRBJ2-7 TRBV20-1 CSASRGQSYEQYF
. TRBJ1-5 TRBV10-1 CASSDGNQPQHF
. TRBJ2-7 TRBV15 CATSRDQVTGEQYF
. TRBJ2-7 TRBV9 CASSLRDGPYEQYF
TRBD2 TRBJ2-3 TRBV18 CASSPGLAGNTDTQYF
TRBD1 TRBJ1-2 TRBV11-2 CASSRHRTGFNYGYTF
. TRBJ2-1 TRBV10-1 CASRADTYNEQFF
. TRBJ1-4 TRBV30 CAWGSGGINEKLFF
. TRBJ2-7 TRBV6-6 CASSPPGQRYEQYF
. TRBJ1-3 TRBV19 CASRLDGTSGNTIYF
. TRBJ1-1 TRBV7-8 CASSLALWGVADAFF
. TRBJ1-5 TRBV10-3 CAISEGLDQPQHF
TRBD1 TRBJ1-2 TRBV19 CASRERGQGGYTF
TRBD1 TRBJ2-2 TRBV3-1/TRBV3-2 CASSRPWTGDGELFF
. TRBJ1-2 TRBV7-9 CASSLAAGAYGYTF
TRBD2 TRBJ2-2 TRBV6-5 CASSSPAGGGTGELFF
. TRBJ1-6 TRBV28 CASSQGWGSSYNSPLHF
TRBD1 TRBJ2-7 TRBV7-3 CASSQTGGEQYF
. TRBJ2-1 TRBV7-3 CASSSGPLAYNEQFF
. TRBJ2-7 TRBV19 CASSGTRSYEQYF
. TRBJ2-6 TRBV3-1/TRBV3-2 CASSPLGTGANVLTF
. TRBJ2-5 TRBV12-3/TRBV12-4 CASSQDEEETQYF
TRBD1 TRBJ1-5 TRBV19 CASTYGGGGSNQPQHF